What follows describes a single T cell receptor beta chain. Its antigen remains undetermined. Base qualities were left out, and no much larger clone turns up one base away. V ends up 10 bases short and J 2 bases short, with an unmatched junction base count of 7. The CDR1 and CDR2 encoded by the germline V gene are KGHSH and LQKENI. From the cysteine through the phenylalanine, the CDR3 covers 13 amino acids. This entry keeps only the CDR3 DNA: 39 bases, framed from base 1. The data were taken from a study of shared clonotypes between healthy human individuals (dated by TCRdb to 2020 to 2021). Concerning the study at large: A few men and a couple of women, aged 18 to 49 years, made up the cohort. For each donor, CD4 naive and CD4 memory were each given three plates, CD8 naive was given two plates, and CD8 memory was given one plate. Blood TCR repertoires of four to six healthy adults were deeply sequenced to estimate repertoire size and the extent of clonotype sharing between individuals. To increase sequencing depth and limit assay-specific biases, different laboratories used diverse techniques to prepare libraries and sequence TCR repertoires. Per donor, leukapheresis produced somewhere between about 0.8 and 9 billion PBMCs. Study-wide findings and limitations: Approximately 5% of naive CD4, 3% to 3.5% of naive CD8, roughly 2.5% of memory CD4, and around 0.42% of memory CD8 clonotypes were shared across several donors. Compared with non-shared clonotypes, clonotypes shared by all four sorted-subset donors had higher generation probabilities. Sampling was restricted to blood, and TCR repertoires in tissue are likely to differ from TCR repertoires in blood. Based on pairwise subsampling, the degree of clonotype sharing among donors was expected to be affected by sequencing depth. Larger estimated clonotype richness was generally found for naive subsets than for memory subsets. Because the study included a small number of donors, the genetic and exposure-history diversity represented was limited. Even with the large sequencing depth, rarefaction of the sorted-subset datasets indicated that sequencing was incomplete.

TCR CDR3 regions were amplified from genomic DNA by multiplex PCR using the deep immunoSEQ assay. Genomic DNA extracted from each cell subset was distributed evenly over all wells of several immunoSEQ 96-well plates, and each plate served as one replicate. Each replicate PCR for sorted subsets received about 200 ng genomic DNA, equal to about 30,000 T cell genomes. Purified libraries were measured with a Qubit 3.0 fluorometer, size-checked on a Bioanalyzer 2100, and measured again with the KAPA Library Quantification kit. Every immunoSEQ 96-well plate was sequenced on a dedicated single-read 150-cycle Illumina NextSeq 550 flow cell. The authors processed their data as follows. Because only junctional sequences without quality scores were contained in the immunoSEQ output, filtering matching that applied to full-length reads could not be performed. To assign V/J genes and CDR3, sequences were annotated using PyIR, a Python wrapper for IgBLAST v1.9, with IMGT germline references. Reads were filtered out if the reads had weak V/J assignments (E-value above 1e-6), no CDR3, stop codons, out-of-frame junctions, or ambiguous translated residues. V3J clonotypes were defined as sequences sharing an identical inferred V gene, J gene, and CDR3 amino acid sequence. The percentage overlap between two repertoires was calculated by dividing the number of shared unique clonotypes by the size of the smaller repertoire. Richness of each repertoire was evaluated using RTK rarefaction, the Chao1 estimator, and Recon v2.1 estimates of unobserved clonotypes. Generation probabilities were computed with OLGA for all TCRbeta clonotypes obtained by the gDNA method from four donors. TCRdb stores this immuneACCESS table with in-frame sequences only. Part of the clones is absent; in the studies checked, under half of the shortfall reflects unresolved V genes, and no reason is known for the rest. The DNA was the basis for D and trimming; V, J and clone size are from that table. A total of hundreds of thousands of clones appear in this sample, roughly 73% of them only once. About 1.8% of the sample rests with the top ten.

The donors were healthy, HIV-negative adults with no recently reported acute infections or vaccinations. All donors were Caucasian adults living in Nashville, Tennessee, USA. CD4+ T cells were enriched through magnetic negative selection, after which naive cells were positively selected on CD45RA and the remaining negative fraction served as the memory subset. After blood collection by leukapheresis, PBMCs were isolated using Ficoll-Histopaque density gradient centrifugation and then cryopreserved in the vapor phase of liquid nitrogen. Analytical flow cytometry was used to check the purity and quantity of every magnetically sorted T cell population. Genomic DNA was isolated from each sorted fraction and quantified by UV absorbance on a Nanodrop 2000c.

Sequenced input: memory CD4+ T cells sorted from blood. Taken with the paper, the label for cell subset or site translates to: CD45RA-negative fraction. This TCR was sampled from a woman in her twenties or thirties in good health. The chain couples TRBV18 to TRBJ1-2, with 7 junctional bases fitting TRBD1. At the DNA level, the sequence is TGTGCCACGCGACAGGGAACGAACTATGGCTACACCTTC. The resulting protein is CATRQGTNYGYTF. Reference TRBV18 and TRBJ1-2 genes cover what lies past the CDR3, so the full variable domain is NAGVMQNPRHLVRRRGQEARLRCSPMKGHSHVYWYRQLPEEGLKFMVYLQKENIIDESGMPKERFSAEFPKEGPSILRIQQVVRGDSAAYFCATRQGTNYGYTFGSGTRLTVV.